This is a list of T cell receptor beta chains from one sample in a study of T-cell reconstitution after alpha-beta-depleted transplantation in children. MiXCR, run by TCRdb on the PCR reads, gives a single entry per CDR3 protein. Here the sample spans roughly 120,000 distinct CDR3 sequences, approximately 10% being singletons. The material sequenced was PBMCs, taken before TCRalphabeta/CD19-depleted stem cell transplant. The receptor set was obtained from a boy younger than 10 with acute lymphoblastic leukemia, due to receive a stem cell transplant. CDR3s include the opening cysteine and the closing phenylalanine or tryptophan. Each record gives: V gene, CDR3 length, D gene, clone size, J gene, CDR3 protein, CDR3 DNA. D genes are given only for firm matches. For some rows the clone size is stated as once, few or many, or as a class when expanded; others skip it.

V: TRBV5-1
length: 16
D: -
size: -
J: TRBJ1-1
CDR3: CASSLTDRSMNTEAFF
DNA: TGCGCCAGCAGCTTGACTGACAGATCCATGAACACTGAAGCTTTCTTT

V: TRBV20-1
length: 14
D: -
size: few
J: TRBJ2-1
CDR3: CSALGGHQNNEQFF
DNA: TGCAGTGCTTTAGGGGGACACCAAAACAATGAGCAGTTCTTC

V: TRBV12-3/TRBV12-4
length: 12
D: -
size: many
J: TRBJ2-7
CDR3: CASSNPSYEQYF
DNA: TGTGCCAGCAGTAACCCTTCCTACGAGCAGTACTTC

V: TRBV7-8
length: 15
D: TRBD2
size: -
J: TRBJ2-2
CDR3: CASSLTSVGTGELFF
DNA: TGTGCCAGCAGCCTAACTAGCGTGGGCACCGGGGAGCTGTTTTTT

V: TRBV5-1
length: 15
D: -
size: few
J: TRBJ2-3
CDR3: CASSLVGPGTDTQYF
DNA: TGCGCCAGCAGCTTGGTGGGACCGGGCACAGATACGCAGTATTTT

V: TRBV12-3/TRBV12-4
length: 15
D: -
size: many
J: TRBJ2-1
CDR3: CASSSDFQSYNEQFF
DNA: TGTGCCAGCAGCTCGGACTTCCAATCCTACAATGAGCAGTTCTTC

V: TRBV3-1
length: 17
D: -
size: -
J: TRBJ2-2
CDR3: CASSQDLVRTNTGELFF
DNA: TGTGCCAGCAGCCAAGATTTAGTCAGAACGAACACCGGGGAGCTGTTTTTT

V: TRBV5-1
length: 13
D: -
size: -
J: TRBJ2-3
CDR3: CASSLLTTDTQYF
DNA: TGCGCCAGCAGCTTGCTGACCACAGATACGCAGTATTTT

V: TRBV5-6
length: 16
D: -
size: many
J: TRBJ2-3
CDR3: CASSEQPGLGSDTQYF
DNA: TGTGCCAGCAGCGAGCAACCGGGGTTAGGGTCAGATACGCAGTATTTT

V: TRBV20-1
length: 13
D: -
size: many
J: TRBJ2-7
CDR3: CSAREDYSYEQYF
DNA: TGCAGTGCTAGAGAGGACTACTCCTACGAGCAGTACTTC

V: TRBV6-1
length: 13
D: -
size: few
J: TRBJ2-1
CDR3: CASRVIGGNEQFF
DNA: TGTGCCAGCCGTGTGATAGGGGGCAATGAGCAGTTCTTC

V: TRBV5-4
length: 19
D: TRBD1
size: -
J: TRBJ2-3
CDR3: CASSLGFPGTGRFTDTQYF
DNA: TGTGCCAGCAGCTTGGGGTTCCCCGGGACAGGACGATTCACAGATACGCAGTATTTT

V: TRBV5-1
length: 15
D: TRBD1
size: -
J: TRBJ1-6
CDR3: CASGLDGTESKTLHF
DNA: TGCGCCAGCGGCTTGGACGGGACAGAGTCTAAGACCCTCCACTTT

V: TRBV25-1
length: 13
D: -
size: -
J: TRBJ2-5
CDR3: CASSTEVLETQYF
DNA: TGTGCCAGCAGTACCGAGGTTTTGGAGACCCAGTACTTC

V: TRBV6-1
length: 15
D: TRBD1
size: many
J: TRBJ2-7
CDR3: CASRTGTGGQNEQYF
DNA: TGTGCCAGCAGGACCGGGACAGGGGGCCAAAACGAGCAGTACTTC

V: TRBV7-8
length: 18
D: TRBD2
size: many
J: TRBJ2-5
CDR3: CASSLANTSGDPQETQYF
DNA: TGTGCCAGCAGCTTAGCCAATACTAGCGGGGACCCTCAAGAGACCCAGTACTTC

V: TRBV20-1
length: 12
D: -
size: many
J: TRBJ2-1
CDR3: CSARIAYNEQFF
DNA: TGCAGTGCTAGAATCGCCTACAATGAGCAGTTCTTC

V: TRBV29-1
length: 14
D: -
size: -
J: TRBJ2-1
CDR3: CSVYRDFRYNEQFF
DNA: TGCAGCGTGTACCGGGACTTCCGCTACAATGAGCAGTTCTTC

V: TRBV29-1
length: 11
D: -
size: few
J: TRBJ1-3
CDR3: CSVGGGNTIYF
DNA: TGCAGCGTTGGGGGAGGAAACACCATATATTTT

V: TRBV5-1
length: 13
D: -
size: -
J: TRBJ2-7
CDR3: CASSSYRLSEQYF
DNA: TGCGCCAGCAGCTCCTACAGGCTGTCCGAGCAGTACTTC

V: TRBV27
length: 13
D: TRBD1
size: few
J: TRBJ2-3
CDR3: CASHRGSTDTQYF
DNA: TGTGCCAGCCACAGGGGAAGCACAGATACGCAGTATTTT

V: TRBV6-1
length: 17
D: TRBD1
size: -
J: TRBJ2-2
CDR3: CASSTGTGVIGTGELFF
DNA: TGTGCCAGCAGCACCGGGACAGGGGTCATCGGCACCGGGGAGCTGTTTTTT

V: TRBV4-1
length: 14
D: -
size: -
J: TRBJ1-1
CDR3: CASSQVGWGGEAFF
DNA: TGCGCCAGCAGCCAAGTTGGGTGGGGGGGTGAAGCTTTCTTT

V: TRBV20-1
length: 15
D: -
size: few
J: TRBJ2-6
CDR3: CSARDPSSGANVLTF
DNA: TGCAGTGCTAGAGATCCGAGTTCTGGGGCCAACGTCCTGACTTTC

V: TRBV5-1
length: 18
D: TRBD2
size: few
J: TRBJ2-7
CDR3: CASSKGVSGSLDSYEQYF
DNA: TGCGCCAGCAGCAAGGGGGTTAGCGGGAGTCTCGACTCCTACGAGCAGTACTTC

V: TRBV20-1
length: 15
D: TRBD2
size: many
J: TRBJ2-1
CDR3: CSAASGTSGVDEQFF
DNA: TGCAGTGCTGCTTCCGGGACTAGCGGGGTCGATGAGCAGTTCTTC

V: TRBV12-3/TRBV12-4
length: 16
D: TRBD1
size: many
J: TRBJ2-7
CDR3: CASSPGGRDRTYEQYF
DNA: TGTGCCAGCAGTCCAGGGGGAAGGGACAGGACCTACGAGCAGTACTTC